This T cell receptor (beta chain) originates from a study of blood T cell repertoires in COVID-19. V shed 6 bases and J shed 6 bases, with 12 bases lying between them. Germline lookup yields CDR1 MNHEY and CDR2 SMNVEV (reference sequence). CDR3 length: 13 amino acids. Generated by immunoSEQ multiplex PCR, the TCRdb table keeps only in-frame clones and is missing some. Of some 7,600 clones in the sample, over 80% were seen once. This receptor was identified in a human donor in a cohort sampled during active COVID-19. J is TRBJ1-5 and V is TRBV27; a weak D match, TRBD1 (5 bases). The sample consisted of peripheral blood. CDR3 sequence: CASSSSGFQPQHF. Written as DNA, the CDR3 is TGTGCCAGCAGCTCCTCAGGGTTTCAGCCCCAGCATTTT.